A single sample is the source of the 9 T cell receptor beta chains below, sequenced in a study of response to subunit inactivated influenza vaccine. TCRdb independently ran MiXCR on the RT-PCR reads; one entry per CDR3 protein. The data show about 580,000 distinct CDR3 sequences, 12% to 15% seen once. The sample consisted of PBMCs from blood, taken about 12 days after vaccination. These receptors originate from a man in his fifties who received an inactivated influenza vaccine.

This clonotype was seen repeatedly, ten times or more. The gene calls are TRBV10-2 and TRBJ1-2; 7 nucleotides match TRBD1. V shed 8 bases and J 6 bases; nucleotides not matched to a gene: 6. CDR1 WSHSY and CDR2 SAAADI come from the germline V gene. The CDR3 consists of 12 residues. The CDR3 region has the DNA TGCGCCAGCTCAAGACAGGGAAATGGCTACACCTTC. Translated, it gives CASSRQGNGYTF.

V gene TRBV7-2 combines with J gene TRBJ2-1; 7 nucleotides align to TRBD1. CDR1 is SGHTA, CDR2 FQGNSA, per germline. This CDR3 region has 13 residues. V lost 6 bases, J lost 9 bases, and 8 bases stayed unmatched. DNA of the CDR3: TGTGCCAGCAGACAAACAGGGGTGGGTGAGCAGTTCTTC. Its translation is CASRQTGVGEQFF.

This clonotype was observed a few times. This chain joins TRBV7-2 and TRBJ2-5; D not certain. CDR3 length equals 14 residues. Germline V gene lookup returns CDR1 SGHTA and CDR2 FQGNSA. V shed 6 bases and J shed 2 bases, with 13 bases lying between them. The CDR3 reads CASSVRAAQETQYF. CDR3 in DNA: TGTGCCAGCAGTGTTCGGGCCGCACAAGAGACCCAGTACTTC.

The chain employs TRBV29-1 and TRBJ2-3; 8 bases line up with TRBD1. V dropped 6 bases and J dropped 4; count of bases not matched to a gene: 9. Germline CDR1 and CDR2: SQVTM and ANQGSEA. There are 14 residues in the CDR3. CDR3 sequence: CSVVGTGRADTQYF. CDR3 DNA sequence: TGCAGCGTCGTTGGGACAGGACGCGCAGATACGCAGTATTTT.

The chain carries TRBV6-1 and TRBJ2-7; TRBD1 matches 9 bases. The germline V gene has CDR1 MNHNS and CDR2 SASEGT. Germline trimming cut 7 bases from V and 4 bases from J; bases unmatched to any gene: 17. This CDR3 comprises 17 residues. The CDR3: CASNLRDREIGIYEQYF. For the CDR3, the DNA is TGTGCCAGCAACCTCCGGGACAGGGAAATCGGAATATACGAGCAGTACTTC.

Only a few counts were recorded for this clonotype. The chain uses TRBV4-1 and TRBJ2-5; TRBD1 might be the D (5 bases). This CDR3 has 14 amino acids. Germline V gene lookup returns CDR1 MGHRA and CDR2 YSYEKL. V lost 1 base, J lost 4 bases, and 10 bases lay in between. The CDR3, as DNA: TGCGCCAGCAGCCAAGCTCAGGGCCGAGAGACCCAGTACTTC. Translated, it gives CASSQAQGRETQYF.

The chain joins TRBV6-5 to TRBJ2-6; D might be TRBD2 (5 bases). V was trimmed by 4 bases and J by 4 bases, leaving 8 bases between them. CDR1 MNHEY and CDR2 SVGAGI come from the germline V gene. The CDR3 is 14 amino acids. This chain's CDR3 is CASSSTGGANVLTF. The CDR3 nucleotides are TGTGCCAGCAGTTCAACGGGGGGGGCCAACGTCCTGACTTTC.

This sequence joins TRBV27 and TRBJ1-1, with unresolved D. V lost 6 bases and J 8 bases, leaving 13 bases between the germline ends. The CDR3 is made up of 12 amino acids. The germline V gene encodes CDR1 MNHEY and CDR2 SMNVEV (reference sequence). As DNA, the CDR3 is TGTGCCAGCAGGCGGACGGTAGGAGAAGCTTTCTTT. Translation: CASRRTVGEAFF.

The genes are TRBV20-1 and TRBJ2-5, with 7 bases identical to TRBD2. CDR1 and CDR2 from the germline V gene are DFQATT and SNEGSKA (reference sequence). The V segment lost 3 bases and the J segment 1 base; nucleotides outside the gene matches: 5. CDR3 length: 14 amino acids. CDR3 DNA sequence: TGCAGTGCTAGTAGCGGGTCGGTCCAAGAGACCCAGTACTTC. This encodes CSASSGSVQETQYF.